This T cell receptor beta chain originates from a study of blood T cell repertoires in COVID-19 (dated by TCRdb to 2019 to 2021). About the full investigation: Samples covering the acute and convalescent phases of COVID-19 were provided by collaborators in the United States, Italy and Spain. Subjects who had been exposed to COVID-19, were actively infected with it, or had recovered from it provided the deeply sampled blood TCRbeta repertoires that made up the dataset. The prospective study material was composed of cDNA or gDNA derived from T cells, B-cell-depleted T cells, or PBMCs. Samples were obtained from the ongoing ImmuneRACE study (first 160 participants) and from some 1,200 subjects provided by 6 global collaborators. Where available, HLA class I and class II types were taken from metadata supplied by the sample provider and were not determined by assay-based typing. A de-identified subject ID, COVID-19 status, age in years and sex were almost always included in the sample metadata. The repertoires were released in a freely available public database intended as a resource for research on the immune response to SARS-CoV-2. The paper as a whole reports these results and caveats: Clinical and demographic metadata were provided uncurated, with the amount varying by source and participant.

This clone was seen just once. Its recognized antigen is unknown. It has no much larger one-base neighbor in the sample; base qualities were not kept. TCRbeta CDR3 regions were amplified from genomic DNA using the immunoSEQ Assay, a bias-controlled multiplex PCR. The paper's data handling went like this. Within the assay, amplification of reference gene primers was used to estimate how many nucleated cells each sample contained. Sequence reads were collapsed and filtered to measure the absolute abundance of every unique TCRbeta CDR3 rearrangement. Productive Simpson clonality was computed per sample as the square root of Simpson's diversity index over productive rearrangements. TCRdb carries this immuneACCESS record with in-frame sequences only. Its versions omit some clonotypes, under half of them owing to an unresolved V gene in the studies checked, with the rest unexplained. D and trimming come from the DNA, and the V and J calls and clone size come from that table. For this sample there are approximately 440,000 clones; approximately 88% appear just once. Of the sample, around 12% falls within the top ten clones.

One collaborating source in Seattle enrolled patients while the patients were actively infected and followed the patients over time throughout the course of disease. Each collaborating institution followed its own protocols to collect whole blood in K2EDTA tubes. For TCRbeta analysis, collaborators shipped samples in one of three forms: frozen whole blood, isolated PBMCs, or DNA extracted from either of those sample types. According to the germline V gene, CDR1 reads MNHEY and CDR2 reads SVGAGI. V loses 7 bases at its end and J loses 4 bases; junction bases beyond the gene matches: 12. From cysteine to phenylalanine, the CDR3 is 15 amino acids long. Solely the CDR3 DNA is kept, with 45 bases framed from the first base.

Sequenced input: peripheral blood. The sequence is built from TRBV6-5 and TRBJ2-7; 8 bases in the middle match TRBD2. This receptor was obtained from a woman between 45 and 60 years old with COVID-19, enrolled during active disease. The CDR3 is CASTVLSGGKYEQYF. The sequenced DNA is TGTGCCAGCACAGTTTTAAGCGGGGGAAAGTACGAGCAGTACTTC.